This T cell receptor beta chain was found in a study of neurological immune-mediated disorders. Study-level points and caveats: None of the CDR3 amino acid sequences of expanded clones recurred across subjects, suggesting private repertoires in all groups.

Turning to this clonotype: Its antigen is still unknown.

Sequencing runs each yielded over 170 million TCR-beta sequences from 15-18 subjects. TCRdb fed the 5' RACE reads into MiXCR, producing one record per CDR3 protein. In the table there are roughly 59,000 distinct CDR3 sequences, more than 4.5% of which are singletons. Sequencing was carried out using PBMCs. This TCR derives from a human donor with multiple sclerosis. The donor label of this sample is uncertain.

The CDR3 sequence is CSVEATGRGYEQYF. DNA for the CDR3: TGCAGCGTTGAAGCGACAGGGCGGGGATACGAGCAGTACTTC. The chain combines TRBV29-1 with TRBJ2-7; a possible D gene is TRBD1 (7 bases). Germline lookup yields CDR1 SQVTM and CDR2 ANQGSEA. The CDR3 extends over 14 amino acids. V was clipped by 1 base and J by 4 bases, with 14 bases between them.